A selection of T cell receptor beta chains follows, all from one sample in a study of OX40 agonist ivuxolimab in advanced cancers. Some clones are missing from TCRdb's copy, which holds only in-frame ones; the method was immunoSEQ multiplex PCR. The data contain over 80,000 clones, approximately 90% of them singletons. Sequencing was performed on CD4+ or CD8+ T cells sorted from blood, taken in a trial of the OX40 agonist ivuxolimab. These receptors were obtained from an adult with an advanced solid tumor such as melanoma, head and neck, liver or kidney cancer. Each CDR3 is given with its conserved first and last residue. A D gene is named only where the DNA matches it firmly. Size tells how often a clone was seen (once, few, many) or the class of an expanded clone, and some rows leave it out.

>TRBJ2-7|-|TRBV6-6|-
CASSYSGSEPEQYF
TGTGCCAGCAGTTATTCCGGCAGCGAGCCCGAGCAGTACTTC
>TRBJ2-7|-|TRBV5-1|-
CASSGNRDSAYEQYF
TGCGCCAGCAGCGGAAACCGGGACTCGGCCTACGAGCAGTACTTC
>TRBJ1-4|-|TRBV30|-
CAWSGLRGEKLFF
TGTGCCTGGAGTGGTCTGCGCGGTGAAAAACTGTTTTTT
>TRBJ2-7|-|TRBV7-9|-
CASARQDYEQYF
TGTGCCAGCGCCCGACAGGACTACGAGCAGTACTTC
>TRBJ2-2|-|TRBV30|-
CAWNGESGTGELFF
TGTGCCTGGAATGGGGAATCGGGCACCGGGGAGCTGTTTTTT
>TRBJ1-5|once|TRBV28|-
CASSFGNGGKPQHF
TGTGCCAGCAGTTTCGGAAATGGGGGGAAGCCCCAGCATTTT
>TRBJ2-7|-|TRBV6-1|TRBD1
CASTSRDSFYEQYF
TGTGCCAGCACGTCCCGGGACAGCTTCTACGAGCAGTACTTC
>TRBJ1-1|-|TRBV5-1|-
CASSLWGNTEAFF
TGCGCCAGCAGCTTGTGGGGAAACACTGAAGCTTTCTTT
>TRBJ2-7|once|TRBV6-5|-
CASSQTAPYEQYF
TGTGCCAGCAGCCAGACAGCCCCCTACGAGCAGTACTTC
>TRBJ2-2|-|TRBV27|TRBD2
CASSVNLGWGGRASDEMAGELFF
TGTGCCAGCAGTGTGAATTTGGGATGGGGCGGGAGGGCGTCCGATGAAATGGCCGGGGAGCTGTTTTTT
>TRBJ2-7|-|TRBV18|TRBD1
CASSPPTGTGAYEQYF
TGTGCCAGCTCACCACCAACCGGGACAGGGGCCTACGAGCAGTACTTC
>TRBJ2-1|once|TRBV4-1|TRBD2
CASSRLIPGTSGGNEQFF
TGCGCCAGCAGCCGCCTAATTCCCGGGACTAGCGGAGGCAATGAGCAGTTCTTC
>TRBJ1-4|-|TRBV4-1|TRBD1
CASSQGVDRANEKLFF
TGCGCCAGCAGCCAAGGGGTGGACAGGGCTAATGAAAAACTGTTTTTT
>TRBJ2-1|-|TRBV19|-
CASSMVGGAGNNEQFF
TGTGCCAGTAGTATGGTCGGGGGCGCAGGGAACAATGAGCAGTTCTTC
>TRBJ1-5|-|TRBV19|-
CASSIDTPSRGERNQPQHF
TGTGCCAGTAGTATAGATACGCCGTCCAGGGGAGAGAGGAATCAGCCCCAGCATTTT
>TRBJ2-5|-|TRBV5-4|TRBD2
CASSLRTSVGETQYF
TGTGCCAGCAGCTTACGGACTAGCGTGGGAGAGACCCAGTACTTC
>TRBJ2-2|-|TRBV11-2|-
CASSPIPLNTGELFF
TGTGCCAGCAGCCCCATCCCACTGAACACCGGGGAGCTGTTTTTT
>TRBJ2-1|-|TRBV6-4|-
CASSECKMRAPYNEQFF
TGTGCCAGCAGTGAATGCAAAATGCGGGCCCCTTACAATGAGCAGTTCTTC
>TRBJ2-5|-|TRBV6-6|TRBD2
CASRGLAGETQYF
TGTGCCAGCAGGGGACTAGCGGGGGAGACCCAGTACTTC
>TRBJ2-7|-|TRBV11-3|-
CASSLDVSYEQYF
TGTGCCAGCAGCCTAGACGTCTCCTACGAGCAGTACTTC
>TRBJ1-3|-|TRBV18|-
CASSPRGSLVSGNTIYF
TGTGCCAGCTCACCAAGGGGGAGTCTAGTCTCTGGAAACACCATATATTTT
>TRBJ2-2|-|TRBV5-1|-
CASSLAEGAGELFF
TGCGCCAGCAGCTTGGCGGAGGGGGCCGGGGAGCTGTTTTTT
>TRBJ2-3|-|TRBV7-3|TRBD2
CASSSGLAGVGDTQYF
TGTGCCAGCAGCTCGGGACTAGCGGGAGTCGGGGATACGCAGTATTTT
>TRBJ2-7|-|TRBV5-1|-
CASSPGTVRNEQYF
TGCGCCAGCAGCCCGGGGACCGTTCGGAACGAGCAGTACTTC
>TRBJ1-2|-|TRBV30|TRBD1
CAWSRGTGGRYGYTF
TGTGCCTGGAGTAGGGGAACAGGGGGAAGGTATGGCTACACCTTC
>TRBJ2-3|-|TRBV6-4|TRBD1
CASSDRDSSTDTQYF
TGTGCCAGCAGTGACCGGGACAGTAGCACAGATACGCAGTATTTT
>TRBJ1-2|-|TRBV20-1|-
CSGKGGSGYTF
TGCAGTGGGAAGGGGGGTAGTGGCTACACCTTC
>TRBJ2-1|-|TRBV7-9|TRBD2
CASSSKAGGYNEQFF
TGTGCCAGCAGCTCAAAAGCGGGAGGATACAATGAGCAGTTCTTC
>TRBJ2-5|-|TRBV5-5|-
CASSPQGLGQETQYF
TGTGCCAGCAGCCCTCAAGGACTTGGCCAAGAGACCCAGTACTTC
>TRBJ2-5|-|TRBV7-7|TRBD2
CASSPGSGGRQETQYF
TGTGCTAGCAGCCCCGGGTCGGGCGGGAGGCAAGAGACCCAGTACTTC
>TRBJ1-2|-|TRBV28|-
CASSLSDYGYTF
TGTGCCAGCAGTTTATCGGACTATGGCTACACCTTC
>TRBJ1-2|once|TRBV28|-
CASSSSNYGYTF
TGTGCCAGCAGTTCCAGTAACTATGGCTACACCTTC
>TRBJ2-1|-|TRBV5-1|TRBD2
CASSKFTGVAGVLNEQFF
TGCGCCAGCAGCAAGTTTACCGGCGTAGCGGGAGTGCTCAATGAGCAGTTCTTC
>TRBJ1-3|-|TRBV18|TRBD1
CASSEGQGINTIYF
TGTGCCAGCTCAGAGGGACAGGGGATAAACACCATATATTTT
>TRBJ1-1|-|TRBV6-6|TRBD1
CASSYYSGQGNEAFF
TGTGCCAGCAGTTACTACTCGGGACAGGGGAACGAAGCTTTCTTT
>TRBJ2-5|-|TRBV18|TRBD2
CASSPGGRETQYF
TGTGCCAGCTCACCAGGCGGGAGGGAGACCCAGTACTTC
>TRBJ1-5|-|TRBV7-3|-
CASPLVRPLGHF
TGTGCCAGCCCCCTAGTAAGGCCCCTCGGGCATTTT
>TRBJ2-7|-|TRBV19|-
CASSIDSAAYYEQYF
TGTGCCAGTAGTATAGATTCCGCAGCCTATTACGAGCAGTACTTC
>TRBJ2-7|-|TRBV7-9|-
CASSLGRGTYEQYF
TGTGCCAGCAGCTTAGGTCGGGGGACCTACGAGCAGTACTTC
>TRBJ2-7|-|TRBV6-5|-
CASSYNRAEQYF
TGTGCCAGCAGCTATAACAGGGCCGAGCAGTACTTC
>TRBJ2-5|-|TRBV6-5|-
CASSYISGREQYF
TGTGCCAGCAGTTACATTAGCGGCCGAGAGCAGTACTTC
>TRBJ2-7|-|TRBV27|-
CASSTPGYEQYF
TGTGCCAGCAGTACGCCGGGTTACGAGCAGTACTTC
>TRBJ2-1|-|TRBV4-2|TRBD2
CASSQEISGGWSYNEQFF
TGTGCCAGCAGCCAGGAGATTAGCGGGGGATGGTCCTACAATGAGCAGTTCTTC
>TRBJ2-4|-|TRBV6-5|-
CASSLGGLAKNIQYF
TGTGCCAGCAGTCTCGGGGGGCTAGCCAAAAACATTCAGTACTTC
>TRBJ2-5|-|TRBV6-1|TRBD2
CASSEGIAGGPGETQYF
TGTGCCAGCAGTGAGGGGATAGCGGGAGGGCCGGGGGAGACCCAGTACTTC
>TRBJ1-5|-|TRBV7-6|TRBD1
CASSPEQGPGSNQPQHF
TGTGCCAGCAGCCCGGAACAGGGGCCGGGGAGCAATCAGCCCCAGCATTTT
>TRBJ1-1|-|TRBV10-2|-
CASSAAANTEAFF
TGCGCCAGCAGTGCCGCGGCGAACACTGAAGCTTTCTTT
>TRBJ2-7|-|TRBV9|-
CASSVDPGVTEQYF
TGTGCCAGCAGCGTAGATCCAGGGGTGACCGAGCAGTACTTC
>TRBJ2-1|-|TRBV27|-
CASSRSSMGNEQFF
TGTGCCAGCAGTCGAAGTTCTATGGGAAATGAGCAGTTCTTC
>TRBJ2-7|-|TRBV28|TRBD2
CASTASGRSLYF
TGTGCCAGCACGGCTAGCGGGAGAAGTCTGTACTTC
>TRBJ1-4|-|TRBV7-9|-
CASSAQGYNEKLFF
TGTGCCAGCAGCGCCCAGGGATATAATGAAAAACTGTTTTTT
>TRBJ2-7|-|TRBV2|-
CASSGTVFSSYEQYF
TGTGCCAGCAGTGGGACAGTTTTTAGCTCCTACGAGCAGTACTTC
>TRBJ1-5|-|TRBV4-3|-
CASSQEWGNQPQHF
TGCGCCAGCAGCCAGGAGTGGGGCAATCAGCCCCAGCATTTT
>TRBJ2-1|-|TRBV14|-
CASSPLSVDNEQFF
TGTGCCAGCAGCCCGCTTTCGGTAGACAATGAGCAGTTCTTC
>TRBJ2-7|-|TRBV2|TRBD1
CASIDTGGYEQYF
TGTGCCAGCATTGATACAGGGGGCTACGAGCAGTACTTC
>TRBJ2-1|-|TRBV13|TRBD2
CASSLVGTSGSSRLLSYNEQFF
TGTGCCAGCAGCTTAGTCGGGACTAGCGGGAGTTCTAGGTTACTTTCCTACAATGAGCAGTTCTTC
>TRBJ2-7|-|TRBV28|-
CASSLDGWYEQYF
TGTGCCAGCAGTTTGGACGGTTGGTACGAGCAGTACTTC
>TRBJ1-1|-|TRBV7-9|-
CASSSLQTAHTEAFF
TGTGCCAGCAGCTCCCTGCAGACAGCCCACACTGAAGCTTTCTTT
>TRBJ2-5|-|TRBV11-2|TRBD2
CASSNLLWGEGPRETQYF
TGTGCCAGCAGCAATTTATTATGGGGGGAGGGCCCTCGTGAGACCCAGTACTTC